These 24 T cell receptor beta chains share one sample of origin, sequenced in a study of blood T cell repertoires in COVID-19. Repertoires were generated with immunoSEQ multiplex PCR, while TCRdb's copy carries only in-frame clones and drops some. The data hold roughly 93,000 clones, with over 70% observed a single time. Sequencing input: peripheral blood. The receptors stem from a human donor in a cohort sampled during active COVID-19.

V is TRBV7-8 and J is TRBJ1-1; D remains unclear. The V end lost 0 bases, the J end lost 8 bases, and 22 bases lay between the germline ends. This CDR3 spans 17 amino acids. CDR1 and CDR2 (germline): SGHVS, FQNEAQ. The CDR3 here is CASSLAATLTRGDEAFF. In DNA form, the CDR3 reads TGTGCCAGCAGCTTAGCGGCCACATTAACCCGGGGAGACGAAGCTTTCTTT.

The chain employs TRBV11-2 and TRBJ2-7; the D gene is possibly TRBD1 (6 bases). The CDR3 has 14 amino acids. CDR1 is SGHAT and CDR2 is FQNNGV in the germline V gene. V was trimmed by 2 bases and J by 5 bases, leaving 13 bases between them. CDR3 sequence (DNA): TGTGCCAGCAGCTTATTGGGGGCGGGCGACGAGCAGTACTTC. The encoded protein is CASSLLGAGDEQYF.

The rearrangement uses TRBV7-6 and TRBJ2-7, with TRBD2 matching 10 bases. V dropped 5 bases and J dropped 7; count of bases not matched to a gene: 11. Germline CDR1 SGHVS, CDR2 FNYEAQ. The length of the CDR3 is 15 residues. This CDR3 is CASSPPSGRTGEQYF. CDR3 nucleotide sequence: TGTGCCAGCAGCCCACCTAGCGGGAGAACGGGAGAGCAGTACTTC.

The gene calls are TRBV18 and TRBJ2-5; 7 bases match TRBD1. From germline, CDR1 is KGHSH and CDR2 LQKENI. Trimming took 4 bases from V and 2 from J; bases not matched to a gene: 4. The CDR3 extends over 14 amino acids. CDR3 region: CASSHGQVQETQYF. The DNA of the CDR3 is TGTGCCAGCTCACATGGACAGGTACAAGAGACCCAGTACTTC.

The CDR3 spells CASSLYPLLVDEQFF. The DNA of the CDR3 is TGTGCCAGCAGTTTATACCCCCTCCTAGTGGATGAGCAGTTCTTC. The V gene is TRBV27, the J gene TRBJ2-1, with D unresolved. The CDR3 length is 15 residues. Germline assignment: CDR1 MNHEY and CDR2 SMNVEV (reference sequence). Trimming stripped 1 base from V and 8 bases from J, with 15 bases between.

This chain connects TRBV7-2 to TRBJ1-1, with D possibly matching TRBD1 (5 bases). V shed 7 bases and J shed 1 base, with 19 bases lying between them. CDR3 size: 16 residues. Germline CDR1 reads SGHTA; CDR2 reads FQGNSA. The CDR3 region is CASTPWGSRENTEAFF. CDR3 sequence (DNA): TGTGCCAGCACCCCCTGGGGCAGCAGAGAGAACACTGAAGCTTTCTTT.

This clone came up a few times. This chain's CDR3 is CASSGTLGGSYNEQFF. In DNA form, the CDR3 reads TGTGCCAGCAGTGGGACGCTAGGGGGTTCCTACAATGAGCAGTTCTTC. The rearrangement links TRBV25-1 to TRBJ2-1; weak D call: TRBD1 (6 bases). The CDR3 loop spans 16 amino acids. Trimming removed 4 bases from V and 1 base from J, with 14 bases in between. The germline V gene has CDR1 MGHDK and CDR2 SYGVNS.

The rearrangement uses TRBV6-5 and TRBJ2-1; 10 nucleotides line up with TRBD2. The CDR3 spans 15 residues. The ends lost 6 bases at V and 7 bases at J; junction bases unmatched: 9. The germline gives CDR1 MNHEY, CDR2 SVGAGI. CDR3 coding DNA: TGTGCCAGCAGCTTCGCTAGCGGGAGAGGTAATGAGCAGTTCTTC. This translates into CASSFASGRGNEQFF.

A few counts support this clone. The J gene is TRBJ2-3, the V gene TRBV7-9, with 10 bases that match TRBD2. The ends lost 3 bases at V and 6 bases at J; junction bases unmatched: 6. The germline V gene has CDR1 SEHNR and CDR2 FQNEAQ (reference sequence). There are 15 residues in the CDR3. CDR3 DNA sequence: TGTGCCAGCAGCTTTCAGGGAGCGGGAGGGGATACGCAGTATTTT. It translates to CASSFQGAGGDTQYF.

The chain carries TRBV12-3 or TRBV12-4 and TRBJ1-2; TRBD1 aligns across 8 bases. This CDR3 has 13 amino acids. V dropped 5 bases and J dropped 6; count of bases not matched to a gene: 5. The CDR3: CASSTTGDHGYTF. CDR3 in DNA: TGTGCCAGCAGTACGACAGGGGACCATGGCTACACCTTC.

The chain links TRBV2 to TRBJ2-1; D unclear. The CDR3 is 15 amino acids. Between the trimmed V and J ends, which lost 6 bases and 8 bases, there was a span of 20 bases. Germline V gene sequence: CDR1 SNHLY, CDR2 FYNNEI. CDR3 bases: TGTGCCAGCAGGGCTAGGCAAACCCCCGAGGATGAGCAGTTCTTC. Residues: CASRARQTPEDEQFF.

J is TRBJ2-1 and V is TRBV11-2; D is unresolved. V was shortened by 5 bases and J by 4 bases, with 3 bases between the two germline ends. The CDR3 contains 11 residues. Germline assignment: CDR1 SGHAT and CDR2 FQNNGV. CDR3: CASSPYNEQFF. The CDR3 DNA reads TGTGCCAGCAGCCCTTACAATGAGCAGTTCTTC.

V is TRBV5-6 and J is TRBJ1-1; 8 nucleotides agree with TRBD1. V trimming: 2 bases; J trimming: 0 bases; junction bases outside the gene matches: 3. CDR1 is SGHDT and CDR2 is YYEEEE in the germline V gene. CDR3 length equals 15 residues. The CDR3 loop reads CASSFLQGVNTEAFF. The DNA for the CDR3 is TGTGCCAGCAGCTTTTTACAGGGGGTGAACACTGAAGCTTTCTTT. Using reference TRBV5-6 and TRBJ1-1 for the parts outside the CDR3, the full variable domain is DAGVTQSPTHLIKTRGQQVTLRCSPKSGHDTVSWYQQALGQGPQFIFQYYEEEERQRGNFPDRFSGHQFPNYSSELNVNALLLGDSALYLCASSFLQGVNTEAFFGQGTRLTVV.

The chain couples TRBV2 to TRBJ2-7, with 7 bases lining up with TRBD1. Germline trimming cut 1 base from V and 3 bases from J; bases unmatched to any gene: 9. The V gene's germline CDR1 is SNHLY and CDR2 FYNNEI. This CDR3 is 16 amino acids long. The CDR3 region has the DNA TGTGCCAGCAGTGAAGAAGGGACAGCTCGGGGCTACGAGCAGTACTTC. It is translated as CASSEEGTARGYEQYF.

This sequence joins TRBV11-2 and TRBJ2-1; possibly TRBD1 for D (6 bases). Trimming removed 1 base at V and 10 bases at J, with 11 bases between. The CDR3 covers 13 residues. Germline values: CDR1 SGHAT, CDR2 FQNNGV. CDR3 amino acids: CASSLVAQGEQFF. Written as DNA, the CDR3 is TGTGCCAGCAGCTTAGTGGCTCAGGGGGAGCAGTTCTTC. The whole variable domain, remainder taken from reference TRBV11-2 and TRBJ2-1, is EAGVAQSPRYKIIEKRQSVAFWCNPISGHATLYWYQQILGQGPKLLIQFQNNGVVDDSQLPKDRFSAERLKGVDSTLKIQPAKLEDSAVYLCASSLVAQGEQFFGPGTRLTVL.

The chain carries TRBV9 and TRBJ1-2; 9 positions match TRBD1. Trimming took 0 bases from V and 0 from J; bases not matched to a gene: 12. This CDR3 has 19 amino acids. The germline gives CDR1 SGDLS, CDR2 YYNGEE. CDR3 sequence reads: CASSVAPQGAGEANYGYTF. The CDR3 DNA sequence: TGTGCCAGCAGCGTAGCCCCACAGGGGGCAGGGGAAGCTAACTATGGCTACACCTTC.

The chain has TRBV5-6 and TRBJ1-1; no clear D. Germline loops: CDR1 SGHDT, CDR2 YYEEEE. The CDR3 sequence is 17 residues long. The ends were cut back, 4 bases at V and 0 bases at J, with 19 bases in the middle. The CDR3 protein is CASSREGTGTMNTEAFF. CDR3 in DNA: TGTGCCAGCAGCCGCGAGGGAACGGGAACCATGAACACTGAAGCTTTCTTT.

The chain carries TRBV5-6 and TRBJ2-5; TRBD2 matches 8 bases. CDR1 is SGHDT and CDR2 is YYEEEE in the germline V gene. V shed 7 bases, J shed 4 bases, and the junction held 9 bases outside the gene matches. The CDR3 contains 14 residues. The CDR3 here is CASGQRESGETQYF. CDR3 coding DNA: TGTGCCAGCGGACAGCGGGAGTCAGGAGAGACCCAGTACTTC.

This chain uses TRBV9 with TRBJ2-6; maybe TRBD1 (7 bases). Deletions cut 0 bases from V and 0 bases from J, with 10 bases between. This CDR3 contains 17 residues. Germline CDR1 and CDR2: SGDLS and YYNGEE. CDR3 coding DNA: TGTGCCAGCAGCGTAGGCAGGGGGGTCTCTGGGGCCAACGTCCTGACTTTC. Encoded protein: CASSVGRGVSGANVLTF.

This chain links TRBV28 with TRBJ2-7, with D maybe TRBD2 (5 bases). This CDR3 spans 12 amino acids. The germline V gene has CDR1 MDHEN and CDR2 SYDVKM. Trimming shortened V by 5 bases and J by 4 bases, and 9 bases separated the two germline ends. The CDR3 reads CASSARDYEQYF. CDR3 nucleotides: TGTGCCAGCAGTGCACGGGATTACGAGCAGTACTTC.

The chain uses TRBV6-6 and TRBJ2-2, with 7 bases that match TRBD1. This CDR3 spans 15 amino acids. Per the germline V gene, CDR1 is MNHNY and CDR2 is SVGAGI (reference sequence). V gave up 4 bases and J gave up 4 bases; unmatched junction bases: 6. Written as DNA, the CDR3 is TGTGCCAGCAGTTCACAGGGGTTCGGCACCGGGGAGCTGTTTTTT. Its protein is CASSSQGFGTGELFF.

This clone was observed once. V usage is TRBV27 and J usage is TRBJ2-1; 7 bases are shared with TRBD1. The CDR3 runs 16 residues. V lost 5 bases, J lost 4 bases, and 11 bases stayed unmatched. Germline lookup yields CDR1 MNHEY and CDR2 SMNVEV (reference sequence). CDR3 nucleotide sequence: TGTGCCAGCAGTATAACAGGGGCCTTGAGGTACAATGAGCAGTTCTTC. Translating gives CASSITGALRYNEQFF.

CDR3 sequence (DNA): TGTGCCAGCAGTACAGCGGGAGGGCCTTATGAGCAGTTCTTC. This encodes CASSTAGGPYEQFF. J is TRBJ2-1 and V is TRBV27; 10 positions match TRBD2. Germline lookup yields CDR1 MNHEY and CDR2 SMNVEV (reference sequence). The CDR3 is 14 amino acids. J gave up 8 bases and V 5 bases, and 6 bases lay outside the gene matches.

V usage is TRBV11-2 and J usage is TRBJ2-7; 8 nucleotides match TRBD2. The CDR3 is 16 residues long. Per the germline V gene, CDR1 is SGHAT and CDR2 is FQNNGV. After removal of 2 bases from V and 5 bases from J, the junction contained 11 bases not matched to a gene. This CDR3 is CASSLYEREWADEQYF. CDR3 sequence (DNA): TGTGCCAGCAGCTTATATGAGCGGGAGTGGGCAGACGAGCAGTACTTC. The full variable domain, its missing parts supplied by reference TRBV11-2 and TRBJ2-7, is EAGVAQSPRYKIIEKRQSVAFWCNPISGHATLYWYQQILGQGPKLLIQFQNNGVVDDSQLPKDRFSAERLKGVDSTLKIQPAKLEDSAVYLCASSLYEREWADEQYFGPGTRLTVT.